The source of this T cell receptor (beta chain) is a study of T cells in localized non-small cell lung cancer. Study results and limitations: Owing to sequencing of a solitary tumor region, heterogeneity cannot be discounted. For the top 100 tumor clones, a median around 61 also appeared in adjacent lung. The study found T cell clonality highest in uninvolved adjacent lung, above tumor.

To note about this clone: Its antigen is not identified.

TCRdb keeps only in-frame clones here, not all; method: immunoSEQ multiplex PCR. The sample contains some 2,000 clones, roughly a sixth of which appear only once. V lost 2 bases to trimming and J lost 0 bases, with 12 bases between them. The CDR3 extends over 16 amino acids. Germline V CDR1 and CDR2: KGHSH, LQKENI. The sample here was lung tumor tissue, taken before any cancer treatment. The rearrangement links TRBV18 to TRBJ2-3; possibly TRBD1 for D (5 bases). The sequence was obtained from a female donor older than 55 with stage I squamous cell lung carcinoma. The CDR3 nucleotides are TGTGCCAGCTCACCAGACAGTCTAGTTAGCACAGATACGCAGTATTTT. It yields the protein CASSPDSLVSTDTQYF.